This T cell receptor (beta chain) emerged from a study of CD8 T cells in ankylosing spondylitis. Study-wide findings and caveats: The clones that were linked to disease were reported to be significantly enriched in matched synovial fluid samples from ankylosing spondylitis patients. The study identified a TCR beta motif of several highly homologous variants that appeared characteristic of ankylosing spondylitis blood.

This clonotype was detected only a few times. Its target is not known. This CDR3 region has 14 residues. Germline assignment: CDR1 MNHNS and CDR2 SASEGT. Trimming removed 6 bases from V and 2 bases from J; junction bases left unmatched: 6. Construction of TCR beta libraries was performed using quantitative 5'-RACE with molecular barcodes. TCRdb itself ran the 5' RACE reads through MiXCR, one entry per CDR3 protein. The table lists around 440,000 distinct CDR3 sequences, roughly 15% of them singletons. The sequenced material came from blood, either unsorted or a sorted T cell fraction (not recorded which). This TCR came from a male donor with ankylosing spondylitis. The chain recombines TRBV6-1 with TRBJ2-7, with 8 bases fitting TRBD1. The CDR3 protein is CASRDRAHPYEQYF. As DNA, the CDR3 is TGTGCCAGCAGGGACAGGGCCCACCCCTACGAGCAGTACTTC.